This T cell receptor beta chain was recovered during a study of tumor-infiltrating lymphocytes in localized non-small cell lung cancer. Assay used: immunoSEQ multiplex PCR; TCRdb lists only in-frame clones, some missing. The profile shows approximately 12,000 clones, nearly 85% of them singletons. The sequenced material came from uninvolved lung tissue not adjacent to the tumor. The clonotype was recovered from a human donor with non-small cell lung cancer.

The CDR3 spells CASSRTGLYEQYF. Written as DNA, the CDR3 is TGTGCCAGCAGCCGGACCGGACTCTACGAGCAGTACTTC. This rearrangement joins TRBV13 to TRBJ2-7, with a tentative D call TRBD2 (5 bases). Germline V gene lookup returns CDR1 PRHDT and CDR2 FYEKMQ (reference sequence). CDR3 size: 13 residues. Trimming removed 5 bases from V and 3 bases from J, with 11 bases in between. The entire variable domain, with the rest obtained from reference TRBV13 and TRBJ2-7, is as follows: AAGVIQSPRHLIKEKRETATLKCYPIPRHDTVYWYQQGPGQDPQFLISFYEKMQSDKGSIPDRFSAQQFSDYHSELNMSSLELGDSALYFCASSRTGLYEQYFGPGTRLTVT.